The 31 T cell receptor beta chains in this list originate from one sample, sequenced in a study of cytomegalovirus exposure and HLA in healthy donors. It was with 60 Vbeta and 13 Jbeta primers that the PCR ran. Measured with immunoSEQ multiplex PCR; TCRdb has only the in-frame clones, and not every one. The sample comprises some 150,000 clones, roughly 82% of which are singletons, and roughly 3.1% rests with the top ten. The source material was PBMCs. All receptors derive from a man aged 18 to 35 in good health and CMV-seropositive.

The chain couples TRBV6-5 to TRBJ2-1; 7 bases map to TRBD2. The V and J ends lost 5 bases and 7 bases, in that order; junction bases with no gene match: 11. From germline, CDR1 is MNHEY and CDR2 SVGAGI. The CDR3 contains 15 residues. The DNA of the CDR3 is TGTGCCAGCAGTAGCTTGGCGGGAGAAAGGAATGAGCAGTTCTTC. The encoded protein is CASSSLAGERNEQFF.

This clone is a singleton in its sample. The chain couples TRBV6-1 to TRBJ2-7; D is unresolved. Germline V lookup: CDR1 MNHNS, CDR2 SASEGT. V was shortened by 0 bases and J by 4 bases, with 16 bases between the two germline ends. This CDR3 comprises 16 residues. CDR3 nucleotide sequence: TGTGCCAGCAGTGAAGCGCCCAGGAATCCCTTATACGAGCAGTACTTC. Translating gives CASSEAPRNPLYEQYF.

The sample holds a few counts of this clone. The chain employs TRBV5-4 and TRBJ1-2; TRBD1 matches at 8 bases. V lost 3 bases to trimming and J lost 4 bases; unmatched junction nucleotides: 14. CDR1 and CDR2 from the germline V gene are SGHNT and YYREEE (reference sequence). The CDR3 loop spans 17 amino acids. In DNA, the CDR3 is TGTGCCAGCAGCTCTCGACAGGGGCATCCCGGAAGCTATGGCTACACCTTC. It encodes CASSSRQGHPGSYGYTF. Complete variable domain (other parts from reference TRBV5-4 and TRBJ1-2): ETGVTQSPTHLIKTRGQQVTLRCSSQSGHNTVSWYQQALGQGPQFIFQYYREEENGRGNFPPRFSGLQFPNYSSELNVNALELDDSALYLCASSSRQGHPGSYGYTFGSGTRLTVV.

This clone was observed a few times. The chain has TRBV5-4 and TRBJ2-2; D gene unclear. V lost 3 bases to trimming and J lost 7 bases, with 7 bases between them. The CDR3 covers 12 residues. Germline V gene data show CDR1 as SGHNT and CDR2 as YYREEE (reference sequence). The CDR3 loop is CASSSLVGELFF. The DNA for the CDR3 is TGTGCCAGCAGCTCCCTAGTCGGGGAGCTGTTTTTT.

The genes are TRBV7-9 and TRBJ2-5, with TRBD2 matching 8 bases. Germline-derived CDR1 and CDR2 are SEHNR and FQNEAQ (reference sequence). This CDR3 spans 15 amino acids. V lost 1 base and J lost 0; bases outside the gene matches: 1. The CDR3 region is CASSLGRGDQETQYF. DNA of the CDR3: TGTGCCAGCAGCTTAGGGCGGGGGGACCAAGAGACCCAGTACTTC.

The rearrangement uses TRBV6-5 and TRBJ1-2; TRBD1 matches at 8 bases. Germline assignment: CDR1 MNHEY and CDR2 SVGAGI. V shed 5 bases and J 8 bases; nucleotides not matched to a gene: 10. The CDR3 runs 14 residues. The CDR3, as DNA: TGTGCCAGCAGTCTGGACAGGGTTGTGCCGGGCTACACCTTC. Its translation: CASSLDRVVPGYTF.

The CDR3 region is CASSSRDPFYGYTF. The CDR3 DNA reads TGTGCCAGCAGTTCGCGGGATCCTTTCTATGGCTACACCTTC. The chain recombines TRBV7-8 with TRBJ1-2; the D is unclear. This CDR3 has 14 residues. The V gene lost 6 bases and the J gene lost 4 bases, with 15 bases spanning the gap. Germline assignment: CDR1 SGHVS and CDR2 FQNEAQ.

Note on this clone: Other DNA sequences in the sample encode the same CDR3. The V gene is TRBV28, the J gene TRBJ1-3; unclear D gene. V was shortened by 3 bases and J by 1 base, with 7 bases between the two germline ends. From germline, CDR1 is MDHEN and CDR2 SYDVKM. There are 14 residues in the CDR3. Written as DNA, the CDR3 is TGTGCCAGCAGTTTCAGAGGGTCTGGAAACACCATATATTTT. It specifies CASSFRGSGNTIYF.

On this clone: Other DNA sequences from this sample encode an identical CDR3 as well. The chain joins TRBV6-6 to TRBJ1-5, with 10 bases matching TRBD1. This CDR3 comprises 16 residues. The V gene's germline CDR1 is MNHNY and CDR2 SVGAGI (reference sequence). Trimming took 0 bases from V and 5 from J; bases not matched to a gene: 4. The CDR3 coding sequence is TGTGCCAGCAGTTACTCGCGGACAGGGGGAGATCAGCCCCAGCATTTT. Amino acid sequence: CASSYSRTGGDQPQHF.

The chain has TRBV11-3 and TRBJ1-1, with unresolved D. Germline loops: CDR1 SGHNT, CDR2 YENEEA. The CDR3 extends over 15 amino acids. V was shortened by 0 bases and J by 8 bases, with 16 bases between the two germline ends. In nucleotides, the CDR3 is TGTGCCAGCAGCTTAGATGGGAGTTTAGAGGGCGAAGCTTTCTTT. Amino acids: CASSLDGSLEGEAFF. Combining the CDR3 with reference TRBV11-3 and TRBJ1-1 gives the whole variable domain EAGVVQSPRYKIIEKKQPVAFWCNPISGHNTLYWYLQNLGQGPELLIRYENEEAVDDSQLPKDRFSAERLKGVDSTLKIQPAELGDSAVYLCASSLDGSLEGEAFFGQGTRLTVV.

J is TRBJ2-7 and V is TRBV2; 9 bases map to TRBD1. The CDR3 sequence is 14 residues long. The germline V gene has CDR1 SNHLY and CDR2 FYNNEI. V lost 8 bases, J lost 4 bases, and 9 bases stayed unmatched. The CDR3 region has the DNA TGTGCCAGCCTAAGGAGGACAGGGGCTTACGAGCAGTACTTC. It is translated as CASLRRTGAYEQYF.

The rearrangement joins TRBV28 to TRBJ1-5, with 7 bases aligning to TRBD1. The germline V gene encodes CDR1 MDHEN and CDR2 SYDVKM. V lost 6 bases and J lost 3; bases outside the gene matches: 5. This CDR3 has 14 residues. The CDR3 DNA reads TGTGCCAGCAGAACAGGGGTGTCCAATCAGCCCCAGCATTTT. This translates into CASRTGVSNQPQHF.

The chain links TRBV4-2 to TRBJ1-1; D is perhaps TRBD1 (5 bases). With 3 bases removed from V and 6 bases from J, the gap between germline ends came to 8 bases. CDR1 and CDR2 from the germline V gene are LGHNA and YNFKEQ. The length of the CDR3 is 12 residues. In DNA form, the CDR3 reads TGTGCCAGCAGCCATCCGGGGGCTGAAGCTTTCTTT. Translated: CASSHPGAEAFF.

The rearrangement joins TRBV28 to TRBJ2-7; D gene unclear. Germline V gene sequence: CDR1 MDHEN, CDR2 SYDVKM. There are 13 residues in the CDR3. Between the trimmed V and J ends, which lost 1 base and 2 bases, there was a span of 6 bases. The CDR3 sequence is CASSLSGPYEQYF. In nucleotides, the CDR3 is TGTGCCAGCAGTTTATCAGGCCCCTACGAGCAGTACTTC. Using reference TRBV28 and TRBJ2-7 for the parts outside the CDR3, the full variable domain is DVKVTQSSRYLVKRTGEKVFLECVQDMDHENMFWYRQDPGLGLRLIYFSYDVKMKEKGDIPEGYSVSREKKERFSLILESASTNQTSMYLCASSLSGPYEQYFGPGTRLTVT.

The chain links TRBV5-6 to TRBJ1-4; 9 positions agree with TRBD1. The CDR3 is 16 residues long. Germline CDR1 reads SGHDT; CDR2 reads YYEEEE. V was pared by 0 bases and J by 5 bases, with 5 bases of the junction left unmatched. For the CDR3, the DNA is TGTGCCAGCAGCTTGGAGGACAGGGGTTCAAATGAAAAACTGTTTTTT. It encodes CASSLEDRGSNEKLFF. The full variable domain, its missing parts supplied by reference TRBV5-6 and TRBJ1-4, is DAGVTQSPTHLIKTRGQQVTLRCSPKSGHDTVSWYQQALGQGPQFIFQYYEEEERQRGNFPDRFSGHQFPNYSSELNVNALLLGDSALYLCASSLEDRGSNEKLFFGSGTQLSVL.

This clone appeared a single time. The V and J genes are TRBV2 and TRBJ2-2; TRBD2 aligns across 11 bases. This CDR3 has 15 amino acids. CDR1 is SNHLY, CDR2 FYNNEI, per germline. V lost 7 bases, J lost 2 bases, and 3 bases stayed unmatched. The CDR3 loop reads CASTRLAGNTGELFF. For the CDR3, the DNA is TGTGCCAGCACAAGACTAGCGGGAAACACCGGGGAGCTGTTTTTT.

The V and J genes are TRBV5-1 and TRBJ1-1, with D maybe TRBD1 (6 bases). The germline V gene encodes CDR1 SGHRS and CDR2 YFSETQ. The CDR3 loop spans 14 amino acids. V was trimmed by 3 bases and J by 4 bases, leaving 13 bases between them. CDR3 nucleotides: TGCGCCAGCAGCTCGGGTGTAGGGGGCACTGAAGCTTTCTTT. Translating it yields CASSSGVGGTEAFF. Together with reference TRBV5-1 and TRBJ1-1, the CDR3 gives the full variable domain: KAGVTQTPRYLIKTRGQQVTLSCSPISGHRSVSWYQQTPGQGLQFLFEYFSETQRNKGNFPGRFSGRQFSNSRSEMNVSTLELGDSALYLCASSSGVGGTEAFFGQGTRLTVV.

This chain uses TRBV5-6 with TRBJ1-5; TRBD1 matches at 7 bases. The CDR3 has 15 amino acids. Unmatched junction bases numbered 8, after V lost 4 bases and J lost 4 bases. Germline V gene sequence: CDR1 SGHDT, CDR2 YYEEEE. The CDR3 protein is CASSIDRVGNQPQHF. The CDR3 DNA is TGTGCCAGCAGCATCGACAGGGTTGGAAATCAGCCCCAGCATTTT.

The CDR3 nucleotides read TGTGCCACCAACCCTCCCGACGGGGAGACCCAGTACTTC. It yields the protein CATNPPDGETQYF. The rearrangement uses TRBV15 and TRBJ2-5, with D unclear. There are 13 residues in the CDR3. CDR1 is LNHNV and CDR2 is YYDKDF in the germline V gene (reference sequence). V was pared by 7 bases and J by 5 bases, with 14 bases between.

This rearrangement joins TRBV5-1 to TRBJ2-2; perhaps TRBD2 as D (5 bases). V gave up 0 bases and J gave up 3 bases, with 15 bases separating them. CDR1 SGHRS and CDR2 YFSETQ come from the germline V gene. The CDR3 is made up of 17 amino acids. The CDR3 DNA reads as TGCGCCAGCAGCTTGGAGGGTAAAAGAGGGTACACCGGGGAGCTGTTTTTT. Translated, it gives CASSLEGKRGYTGELFF.

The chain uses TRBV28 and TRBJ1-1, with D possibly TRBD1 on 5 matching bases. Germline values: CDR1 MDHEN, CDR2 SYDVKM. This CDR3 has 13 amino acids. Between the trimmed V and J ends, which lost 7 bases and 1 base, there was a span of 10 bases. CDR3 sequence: CASTITGNTEAFF. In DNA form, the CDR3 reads TGTGCCAGCACTATCACAGGGAACACTGAAGCTTTCTTT.

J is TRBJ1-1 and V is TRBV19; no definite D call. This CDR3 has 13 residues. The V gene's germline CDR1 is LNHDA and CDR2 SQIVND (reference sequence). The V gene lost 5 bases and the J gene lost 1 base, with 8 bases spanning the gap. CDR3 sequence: CASSATWNTEAFF. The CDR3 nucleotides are TGTGCCAGTAGTGCAACATGGAACACTGAAGCTTTCTTT.

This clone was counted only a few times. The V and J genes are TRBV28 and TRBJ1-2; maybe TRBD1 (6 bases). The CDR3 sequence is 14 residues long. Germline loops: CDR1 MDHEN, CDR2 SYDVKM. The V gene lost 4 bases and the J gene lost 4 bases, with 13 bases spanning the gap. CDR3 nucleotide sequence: TGTGCCAGCAGTTCACGGACAGCCATCTATGGCTACACCTTC. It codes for CASSSRTAIYGYTF.

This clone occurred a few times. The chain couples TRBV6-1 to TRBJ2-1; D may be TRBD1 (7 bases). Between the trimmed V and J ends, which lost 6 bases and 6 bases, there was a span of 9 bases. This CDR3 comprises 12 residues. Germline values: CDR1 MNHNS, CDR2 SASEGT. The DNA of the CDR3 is TGTGCCAGCAGCAGGGGGGTCAATGAGCAGTTCTTC. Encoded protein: CASSRGVNEQFF.

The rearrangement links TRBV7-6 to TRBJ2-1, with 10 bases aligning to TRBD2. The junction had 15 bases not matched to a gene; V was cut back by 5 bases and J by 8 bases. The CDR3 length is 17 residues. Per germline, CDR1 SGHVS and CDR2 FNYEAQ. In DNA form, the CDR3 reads TGTGCCAGCAGCCCATCTATAGGAGCGGGAGGGCCCTATGAGCAGTTCTTC. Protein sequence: CASSPSIGAGGPYEQFF. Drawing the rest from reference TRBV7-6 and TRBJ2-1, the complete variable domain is GAGVSQSPRYKVTKRGQDVALRCDPISGHVSLYWYRQALGQGPEFLTYFNYEAQQDKSGLPNDRFSAERPEGSISTLTIQRTEQRDSAMYRCASSPSIGAGGPYEQFFGPGTRLTVL.

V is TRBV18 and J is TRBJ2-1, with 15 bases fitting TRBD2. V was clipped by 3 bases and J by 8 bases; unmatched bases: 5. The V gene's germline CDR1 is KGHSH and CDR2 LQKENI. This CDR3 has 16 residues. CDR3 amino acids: CASSPGLAGGPYEQFF. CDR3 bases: TGTGCCAGCTCACCGGGACTAGCGGGAGGTCCATATGAGCAGTTCTTC. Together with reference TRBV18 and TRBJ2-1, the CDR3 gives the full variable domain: NAGVMQNPRHLVRRRGQEARLRCSPMKGHSHVYWYRQLPEEGLKFMVYLQKENIIDESGMPKERFSAEFPKEGPSILRIQQVVRGDSAAYFCASSPGLAGGPYEQFFGPGTRLTVL.

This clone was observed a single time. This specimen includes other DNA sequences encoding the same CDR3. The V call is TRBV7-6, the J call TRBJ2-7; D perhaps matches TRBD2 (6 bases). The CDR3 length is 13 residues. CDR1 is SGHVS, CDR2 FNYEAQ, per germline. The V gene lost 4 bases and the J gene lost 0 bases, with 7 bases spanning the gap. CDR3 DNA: TGTGCCAGCAGCTCCGGGAGCTCCTACGAGCAGTACTTC. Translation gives CASSSGSSYEQYF. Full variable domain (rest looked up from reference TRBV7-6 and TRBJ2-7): GAGVSQSPRYKVTKRGQDVALRCDPISGHVSLYWYRQALGQGPEFLTYFNYEAQQDKSGLPNDRFSAERPEGSISTLTIQRTEQRDSAMYRCASSSGSSYEQYFGPGTRLTVT.

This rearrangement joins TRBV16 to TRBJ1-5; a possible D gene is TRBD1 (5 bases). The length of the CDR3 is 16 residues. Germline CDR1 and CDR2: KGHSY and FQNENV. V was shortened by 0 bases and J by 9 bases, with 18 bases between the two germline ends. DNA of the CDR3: TGTGCCAGCAGCCAATCACCGGCCAGGGCCCAGGGGCCCCAGCATTTT. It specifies CASSQSPARAQGPQHF.

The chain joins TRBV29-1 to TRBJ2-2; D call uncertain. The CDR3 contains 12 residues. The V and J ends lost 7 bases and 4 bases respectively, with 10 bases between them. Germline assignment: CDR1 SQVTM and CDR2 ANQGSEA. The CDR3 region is CSAWLVTGELFF. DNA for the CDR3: TGCAGCGCCTGGCTTGTCACCGGGGAGCTGTTTTTT.

CDR3 protein: CASSLAGGAGQPQHF. The CDR3 bases are TGTGCCAGCAGCTTAGCAGGGGGCGCAGGTCAGCCCCAGCATTTT. This chain uses TRBV7-9 with TRBJ1-5, with 7 bases aligning to TRBD1. The CDR3 spans 15 residues. Losses at the gene ends were 0 bases for V and 6 bases for J; bases not matched to a gene: 5. The germline gives CDR1 SEHNR, CDR2 FQNEAQ (reference sequence). Full variable domain (outside the CDR3, taken from reference TRBV7-9 and TRBJ1-5): DTGVSQNPRHKITKRGQNVTFRCDPISEHNRLYWYRQTLGQGPEFLTYFQNEAQLEKSRLLSDRFSAERPKGSFSTLEIQRTEQGDSAMYLCASSLAGGAGQPQHFGDGTRLSIL.

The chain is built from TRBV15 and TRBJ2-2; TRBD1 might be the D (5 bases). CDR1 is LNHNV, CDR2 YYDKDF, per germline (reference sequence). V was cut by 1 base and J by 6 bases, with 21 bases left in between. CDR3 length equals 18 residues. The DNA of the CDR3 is TGTGCCACCAGCAGAGCAAATATACGACTCAGGGTGGCCGGGGAGCTGTTTTTT. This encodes CATSRANIRLRVAGELFF.